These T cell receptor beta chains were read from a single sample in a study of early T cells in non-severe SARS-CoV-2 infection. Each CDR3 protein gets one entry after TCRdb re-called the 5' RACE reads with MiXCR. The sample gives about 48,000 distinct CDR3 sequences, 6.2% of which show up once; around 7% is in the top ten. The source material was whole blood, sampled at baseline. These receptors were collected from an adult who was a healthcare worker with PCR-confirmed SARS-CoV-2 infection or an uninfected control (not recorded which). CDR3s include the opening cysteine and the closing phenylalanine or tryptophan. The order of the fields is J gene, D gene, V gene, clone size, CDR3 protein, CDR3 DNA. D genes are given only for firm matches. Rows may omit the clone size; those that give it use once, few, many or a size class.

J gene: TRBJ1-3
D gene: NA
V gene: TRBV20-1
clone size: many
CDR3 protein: CSARGPGNTIYF
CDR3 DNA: TGCAGTGCCCGGGGGCCTGGAAACACCATATATTTT

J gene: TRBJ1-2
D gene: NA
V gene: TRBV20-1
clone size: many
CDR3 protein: CSASERRNGYTF
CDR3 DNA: TGCAGTGCTAGCGAGAGACGTAATGGCTACACCTTC

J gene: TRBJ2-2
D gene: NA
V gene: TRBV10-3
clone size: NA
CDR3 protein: CAISPRSAPEELFF
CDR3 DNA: TGTGCCATCAGTCCCCGTAGCGCTCCCGAGGAGCTGTTTTTT

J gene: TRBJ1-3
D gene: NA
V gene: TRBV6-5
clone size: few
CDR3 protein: CASSLKPVASGNTIYF
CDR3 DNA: TGTGCCAGCAGTCTTAAGCCGGTCGCCTCTGGAAACACCATATATTTT

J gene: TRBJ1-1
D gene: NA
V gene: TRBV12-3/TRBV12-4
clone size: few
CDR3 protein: CASSLGGLNTEAFF
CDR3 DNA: TGTGCCAGCAGTTTAGGGGGGCTGAACACTGAAGCTTTCTTT

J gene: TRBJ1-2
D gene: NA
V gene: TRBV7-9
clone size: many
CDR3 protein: CASSSLQGYGYTF
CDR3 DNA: TGTGCCAGCAGCTCATTACAGGGCTATGGCTACACCTTC

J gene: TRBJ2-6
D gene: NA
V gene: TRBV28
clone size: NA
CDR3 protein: CASSGGGTSGANVLTF
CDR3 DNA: TGTGCCAGCAGTGGCGGCGGGACCTCTGGGGCCAACGTCCTGACTTTC

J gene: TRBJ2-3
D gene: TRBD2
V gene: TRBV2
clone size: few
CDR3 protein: CASSEDPSGSLRDTQYF
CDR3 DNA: TGTGCCAGCAGTGAGGACCCTAGCGGGTCCCTTCGGGATACGCAGTATTTT

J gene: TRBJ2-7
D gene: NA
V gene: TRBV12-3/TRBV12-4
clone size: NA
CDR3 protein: CASSLFPTGYEQYF
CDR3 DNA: TGTGCCAGCAGTTTATTTCCCACAGGGTACGAGCAGTACTTC

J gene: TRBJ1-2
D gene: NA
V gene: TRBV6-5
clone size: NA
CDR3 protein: CASSPGVGYGYTF
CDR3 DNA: TGTGCCAGCAGCCCAGGGGTTGGGTATGGCTACACCTTC

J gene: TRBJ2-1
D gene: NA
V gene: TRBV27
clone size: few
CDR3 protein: CASSLLAGGTGGNEQFF
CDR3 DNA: TGTGCCAGCAGTTTGCTAGCCGGAGGGACCGGGGGCAATGAGCAGTTCTTC

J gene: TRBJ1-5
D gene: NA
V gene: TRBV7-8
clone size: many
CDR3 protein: CASSTDGAYSNQPQHF
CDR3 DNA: TGTGCCAGCAGCACCGACGGGGCCTATAGCAATCAGCCCCAGCATTTT

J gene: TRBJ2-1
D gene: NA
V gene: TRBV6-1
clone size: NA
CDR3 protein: CASSPTPASGEQFF
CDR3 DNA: TGTGCCAGCAGTCCCACCCCCGCCAGCGGTGAGCAGTTCTTC

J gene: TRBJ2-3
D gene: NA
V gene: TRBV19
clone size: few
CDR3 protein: CASSNAFRGDTQYF
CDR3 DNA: TGTGCCAGTAGTAACGCGTTTCGGGGAGATACGCAGTATTTT

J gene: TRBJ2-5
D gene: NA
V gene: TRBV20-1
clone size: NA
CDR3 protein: CSAKNDYQETQYF
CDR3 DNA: TGCAGTGCTAAGAATGACTACCAAGAGACCCAGTACTTC

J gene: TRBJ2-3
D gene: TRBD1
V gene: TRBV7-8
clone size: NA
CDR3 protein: CASSLAGQLDTQYF
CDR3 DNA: TGTGCCAGCAGCTTAGCGGGACAGCTCGATACGCAGTATTTT

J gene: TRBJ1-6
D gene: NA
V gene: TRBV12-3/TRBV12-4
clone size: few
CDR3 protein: CASSPAGNSPLHF
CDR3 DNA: TGTGCCAGCAGCCCCGCGGGGAATTCACCCCTCCACTTT

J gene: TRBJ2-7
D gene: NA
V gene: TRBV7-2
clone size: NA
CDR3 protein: CASTLSRGLHEQYF
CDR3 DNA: TGTGCCAGCACCCTTTCGCGGGGGCTCCACGAGCAGTACTTC

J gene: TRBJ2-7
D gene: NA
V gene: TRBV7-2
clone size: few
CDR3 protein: CASSSRWKPYEQYF
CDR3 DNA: TGTGCCAGCAGCTCTAGGTGGAAACCCTACGAGCAGTACTTC

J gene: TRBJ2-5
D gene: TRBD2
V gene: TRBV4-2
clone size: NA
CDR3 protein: CASSQDPAGGPETQYF
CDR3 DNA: TGTGCCAGCAGCCAAGATCCAGCGGGAGGGCCAGAGACCCAGTACTTC

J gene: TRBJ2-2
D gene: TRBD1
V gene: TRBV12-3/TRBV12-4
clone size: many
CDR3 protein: CASRRQGGRTGELFF
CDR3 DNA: TGTGCCAGCAGAAGACAGGGGGGACGGACCGGGGAGCTGTTTTTT

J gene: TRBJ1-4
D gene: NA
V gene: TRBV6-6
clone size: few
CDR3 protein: CASKPGGEKLFF
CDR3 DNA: TGTGCCAGCAAGCCAGGAGGTGAAAAACTGTTTTTT

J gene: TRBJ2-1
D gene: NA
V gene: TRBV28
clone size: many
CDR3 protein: CASSSPGLPYNEQFF
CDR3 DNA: TGTGCCAGCAGTTCCCCGGGACTCCCGTACAATGAGCAGTTCTTC

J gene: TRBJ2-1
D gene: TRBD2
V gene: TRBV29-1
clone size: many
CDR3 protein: CSVEASGEGFF
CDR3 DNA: TGCAGCGTTGAAGCTAGCGGGGAGGGGTTCTTC

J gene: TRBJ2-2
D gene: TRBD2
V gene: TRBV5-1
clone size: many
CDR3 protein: CASSSYLAGDTGELFF
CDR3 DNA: TGCGCCAGCAGCTCTTACCTAGCGGGGGATACCGGGGAGCTGTTTTTT

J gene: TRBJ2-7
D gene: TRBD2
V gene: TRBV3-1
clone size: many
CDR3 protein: CASSPRGGQTYEQYF
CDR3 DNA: TGTGCCAGCAGCCCCCGGGGGGGCCAAACCTACGAGCAGTACTTC

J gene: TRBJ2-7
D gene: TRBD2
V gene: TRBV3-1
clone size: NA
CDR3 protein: CVSSQRLADPYEQYF
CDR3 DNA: TGTGTCAGCAGCCAGAGACTAGCGGACCCCTACGAGCAGTACTTC

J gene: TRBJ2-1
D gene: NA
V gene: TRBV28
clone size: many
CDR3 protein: CASFEAQTNEQFF
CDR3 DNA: TGTGCCAGCTTCGAGGCCCAGACCAATGAGCAGTTCTTC

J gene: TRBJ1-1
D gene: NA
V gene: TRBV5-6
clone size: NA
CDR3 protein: CASSLSLTTEAFF
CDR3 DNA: TGTGCCAGCAGCTTGAGTCTCACCACTGAAGCTTTCTTT

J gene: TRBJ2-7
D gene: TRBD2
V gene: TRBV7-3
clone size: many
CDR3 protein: CASSSSGSSSEQYF
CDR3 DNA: TGTGCCAGCAGCTCTAGCGGGAGCTCAAGCGAGCAGTACTTC

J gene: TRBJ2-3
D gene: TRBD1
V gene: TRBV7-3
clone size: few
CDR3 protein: CASSLGQGAHGRTDTQYF
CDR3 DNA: TGTGCCAGCAGCTTAGGGCAGGGGGCGCATGGTAGGACAGATACGCAGTATTTT

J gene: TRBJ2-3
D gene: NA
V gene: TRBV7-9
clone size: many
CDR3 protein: CASSQTGLSTDTQYF
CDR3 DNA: TGTGCCAGCAGCCAAACAGGGCTGAGCACAGATACGCAGTATTTT

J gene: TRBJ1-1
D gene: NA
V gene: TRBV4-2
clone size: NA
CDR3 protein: CASSQVLRDTEAFF
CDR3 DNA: TGTGCCAGCAGCCAAGTGTTGAGGGACACTGAAGCTTTCTTT

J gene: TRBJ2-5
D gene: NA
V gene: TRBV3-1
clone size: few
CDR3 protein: CASSQDRKYQETQYF
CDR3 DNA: TGTGCCAGCAGCCAAGATAGGAAGTACCAAGAGACCCAGTACTTC

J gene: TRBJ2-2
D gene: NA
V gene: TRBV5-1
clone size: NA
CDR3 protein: CASSHASQKNTGELFF
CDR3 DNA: TGCGCCAGCAGCCACGCCTCACAGAAGAACACCGGGGAGCTGTTTTTT

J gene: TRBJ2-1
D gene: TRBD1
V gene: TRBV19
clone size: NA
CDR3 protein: CASSFSQGKEFF
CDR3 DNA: TGTGCCAGTAGCTTTTCACAGGGGAAGGAGTTCTTC

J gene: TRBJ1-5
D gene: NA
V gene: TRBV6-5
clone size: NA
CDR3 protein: CASSPDRISNQPQHF
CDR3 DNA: TGTGCCAGCAGTCCCGACCGAATCAGCAATCAGCCCCAGCATTTT

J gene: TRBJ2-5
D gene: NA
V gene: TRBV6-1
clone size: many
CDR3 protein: CASTQRGIARETQYF
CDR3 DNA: TGTGCCAGCACCCAACGCGGGATAGCTCGGGAGACCCAGTACTTC

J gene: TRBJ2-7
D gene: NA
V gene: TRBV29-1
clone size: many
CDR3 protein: CSVGGGHSYEQYF
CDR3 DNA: TGCAGCGTTGGAGGTGGACACTCCTACGAGCAGTACTTC

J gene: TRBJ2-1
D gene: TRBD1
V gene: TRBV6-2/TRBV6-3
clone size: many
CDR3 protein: CASSQGDRSKQFF
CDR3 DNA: TGTGCCAGCAGTCAGGGGGACAGGTCCAAGCAGTTCTTC

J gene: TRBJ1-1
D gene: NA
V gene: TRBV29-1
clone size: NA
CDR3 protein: CSTGPGQTNTEAFF
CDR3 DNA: TGCAGCACCGGTCCGGGGCAGACGAACACTGAAGCTTTCTTT

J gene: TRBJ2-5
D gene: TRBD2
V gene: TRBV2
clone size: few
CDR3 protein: CASTRTSGRLQETQYF
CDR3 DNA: TGTGCCAGCACCCGGACTAGCGGGCGGCTTCAAGAGACCCAGTACTTC

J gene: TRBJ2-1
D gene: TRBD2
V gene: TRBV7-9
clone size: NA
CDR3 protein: CASSAGGPNEQFF
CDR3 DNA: TGTGCCAGCAGTGCGGGAGGACCCAATGAGCAGTTCTTC

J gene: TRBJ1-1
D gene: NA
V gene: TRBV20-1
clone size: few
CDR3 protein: CSARDDTWGTEAFF
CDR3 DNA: TGCAGTGCTAGAGATGACACCTGGGGCACTGAAGCTTTCTTT

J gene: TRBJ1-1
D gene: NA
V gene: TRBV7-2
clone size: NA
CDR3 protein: CASSLVARDLPGAFF
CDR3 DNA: TGTGCCAGCAGCTTAGTGGCCCGGGACCTACCTGGGGCTTTCTTT

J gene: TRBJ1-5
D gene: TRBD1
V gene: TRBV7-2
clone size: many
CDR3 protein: CASSPGRGTAGNQPQHF
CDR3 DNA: TGTGCCAGCAGCCCTGGCCGCGGGACAGCGGGCAATCAGCCCCAGCATTTT

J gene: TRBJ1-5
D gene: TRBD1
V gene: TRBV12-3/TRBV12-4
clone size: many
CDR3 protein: CASLGQGGNQPQHF
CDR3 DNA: TGTGCCAGCCTTGGACAGGGTGGCAATCAGCCCCAGCATTTT

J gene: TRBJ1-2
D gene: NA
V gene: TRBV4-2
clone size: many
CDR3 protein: CASSQDPRGGRNGYTF
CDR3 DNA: TGTGCCAGCAGCCAAGACCCTAGGGGGGGTCGTAATGGCTACACCTTC

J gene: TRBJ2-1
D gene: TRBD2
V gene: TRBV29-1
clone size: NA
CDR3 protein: CSVRLAGGNEQFF
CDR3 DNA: TGCAGCGTTAGACTAGCGGGAGGGAATGAGCAGTTCTTC